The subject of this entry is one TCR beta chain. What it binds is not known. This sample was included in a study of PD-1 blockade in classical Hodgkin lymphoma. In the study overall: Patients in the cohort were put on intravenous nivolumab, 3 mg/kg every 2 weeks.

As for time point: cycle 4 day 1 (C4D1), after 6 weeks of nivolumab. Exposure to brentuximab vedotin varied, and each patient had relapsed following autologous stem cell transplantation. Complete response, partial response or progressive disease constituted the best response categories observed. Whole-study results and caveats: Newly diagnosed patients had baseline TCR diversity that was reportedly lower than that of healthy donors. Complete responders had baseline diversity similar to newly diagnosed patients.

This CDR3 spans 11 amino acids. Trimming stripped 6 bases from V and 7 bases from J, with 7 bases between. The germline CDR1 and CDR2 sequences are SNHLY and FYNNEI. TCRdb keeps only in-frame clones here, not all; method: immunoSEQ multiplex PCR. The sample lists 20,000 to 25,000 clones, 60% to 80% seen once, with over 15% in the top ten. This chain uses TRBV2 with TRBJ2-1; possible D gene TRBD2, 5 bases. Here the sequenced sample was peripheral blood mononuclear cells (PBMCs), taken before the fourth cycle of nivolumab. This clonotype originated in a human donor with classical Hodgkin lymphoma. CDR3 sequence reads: CASRVANEQFF. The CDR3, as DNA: TGTGCCAGCAGAGTAGCGAATGAGCAGTTCTTC.